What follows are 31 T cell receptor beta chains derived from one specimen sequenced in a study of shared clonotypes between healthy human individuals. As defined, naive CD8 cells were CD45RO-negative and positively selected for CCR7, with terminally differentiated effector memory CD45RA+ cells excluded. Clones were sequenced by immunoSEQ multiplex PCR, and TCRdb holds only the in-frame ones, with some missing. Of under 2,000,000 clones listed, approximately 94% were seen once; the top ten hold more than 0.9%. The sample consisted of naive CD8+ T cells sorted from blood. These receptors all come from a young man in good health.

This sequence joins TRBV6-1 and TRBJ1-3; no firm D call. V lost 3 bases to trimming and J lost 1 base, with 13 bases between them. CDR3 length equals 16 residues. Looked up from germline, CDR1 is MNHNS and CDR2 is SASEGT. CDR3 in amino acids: CASSDPSRGSGNTIYF. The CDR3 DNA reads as TGTGCCAGCAGTGACCCTTCGAGAGGGTCTGGAAACACCATATATTTT.

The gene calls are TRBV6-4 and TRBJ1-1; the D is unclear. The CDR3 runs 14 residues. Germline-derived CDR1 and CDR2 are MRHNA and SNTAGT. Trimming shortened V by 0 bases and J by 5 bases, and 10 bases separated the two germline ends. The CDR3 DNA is TGTGCCAGCAGTGACTCGTGGCCGGGGACTGAAGCTTTCTTT. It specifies CASSDSWPGTEAFF.

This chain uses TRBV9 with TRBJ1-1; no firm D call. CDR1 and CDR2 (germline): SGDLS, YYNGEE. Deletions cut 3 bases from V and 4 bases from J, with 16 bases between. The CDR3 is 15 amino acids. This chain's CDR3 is CASSASPNSLTEAFF. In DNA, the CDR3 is TGTGCCAGCAGCGCTTCCCCTAACAGCCTCACTGAAGCTTTCTTT.

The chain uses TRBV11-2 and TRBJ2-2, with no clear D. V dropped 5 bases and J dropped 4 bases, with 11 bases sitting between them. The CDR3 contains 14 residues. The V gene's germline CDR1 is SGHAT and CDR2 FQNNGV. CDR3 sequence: CASSHEWSTGELFF. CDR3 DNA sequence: TGTGCCAGCAGCCATGAGTGGAGCACCGGGGAGCTGTTTTTT.

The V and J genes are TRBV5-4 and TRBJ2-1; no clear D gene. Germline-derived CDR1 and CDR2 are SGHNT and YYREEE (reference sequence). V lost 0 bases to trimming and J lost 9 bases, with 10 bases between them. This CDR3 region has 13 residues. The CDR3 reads CASSLGGSTEQFF. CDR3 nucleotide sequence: TGTGCCAGCAGCTTGGGCGGTAGCACTGAGCAGTTCTTC. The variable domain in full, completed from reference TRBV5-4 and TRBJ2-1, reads ETGVTQSPTHLIKTRGQQVTLRCSSQSGHNTVSWYQQALGQGPQFIFQYYREEENGRGNFPPRFSGLQFPNYSSELNVNALELDDSALYLCASSLGGSTEQFFGPGTRLTVL.

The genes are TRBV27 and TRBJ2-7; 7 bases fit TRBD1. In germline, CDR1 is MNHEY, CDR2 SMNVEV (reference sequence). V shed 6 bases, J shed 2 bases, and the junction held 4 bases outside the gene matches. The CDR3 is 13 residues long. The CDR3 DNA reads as TGTGCCAGCAGAGCCGGGACAGCCTACGAGCAGTACTTC. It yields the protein CASRAGTAYEQYF.

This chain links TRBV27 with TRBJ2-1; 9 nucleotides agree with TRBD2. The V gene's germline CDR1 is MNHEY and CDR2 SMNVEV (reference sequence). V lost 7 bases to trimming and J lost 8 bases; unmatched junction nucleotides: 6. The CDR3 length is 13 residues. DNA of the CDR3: TGTGCCAGCATGCTAGCGGGACGCGATGAGCAGTTCTTC. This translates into CASMLAGRDEQFF.

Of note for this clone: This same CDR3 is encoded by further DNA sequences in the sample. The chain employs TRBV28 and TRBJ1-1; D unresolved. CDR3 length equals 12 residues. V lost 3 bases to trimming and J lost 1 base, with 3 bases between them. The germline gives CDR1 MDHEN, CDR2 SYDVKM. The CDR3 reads CASSFRNTEAFF. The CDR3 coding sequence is TGTGCCAGCAGTTTTAGGAACACTGAAGCTTTCTTT.

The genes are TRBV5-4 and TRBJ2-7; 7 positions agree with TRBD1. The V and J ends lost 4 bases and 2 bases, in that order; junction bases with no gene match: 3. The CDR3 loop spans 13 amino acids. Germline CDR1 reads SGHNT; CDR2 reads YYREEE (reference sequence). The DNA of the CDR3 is TGTGCCAGCAGCGCCGGACAGGCCTACGAGCAGTACTTC. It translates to CASSAGQAYEQYF.

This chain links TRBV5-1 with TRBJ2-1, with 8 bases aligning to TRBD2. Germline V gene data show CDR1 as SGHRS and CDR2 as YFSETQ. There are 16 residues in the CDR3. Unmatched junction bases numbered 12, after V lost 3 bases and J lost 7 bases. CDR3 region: CASSSGGPQQKNEQFF. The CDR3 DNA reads TGCGCCAGCAGCTCGGGGGGGCCTCAGCAGAAGAATGAGCAGTTCTTC.

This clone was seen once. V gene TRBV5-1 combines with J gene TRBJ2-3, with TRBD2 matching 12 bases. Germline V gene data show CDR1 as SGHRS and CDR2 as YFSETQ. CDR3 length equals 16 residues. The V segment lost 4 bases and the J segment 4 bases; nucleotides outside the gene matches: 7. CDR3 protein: CASSQRTSGMADTQYF. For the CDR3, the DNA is TGCGCCAGCAGCCAACGGACTAGCGGGATGGCAGATACGCAGTATTTT.

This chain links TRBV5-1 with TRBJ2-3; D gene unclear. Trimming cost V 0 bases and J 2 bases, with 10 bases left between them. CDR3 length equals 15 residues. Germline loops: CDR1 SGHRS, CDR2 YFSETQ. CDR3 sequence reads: CASSLEQPYTDTQYF. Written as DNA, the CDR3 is TGCGCCAGCAGCTTGGAGCAGCCTTACACAGATACGCAGTATTTT.

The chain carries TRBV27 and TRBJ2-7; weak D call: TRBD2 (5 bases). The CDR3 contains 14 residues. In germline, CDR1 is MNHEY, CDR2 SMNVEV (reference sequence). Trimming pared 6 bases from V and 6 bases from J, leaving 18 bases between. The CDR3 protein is CASSLGVRASEQYF. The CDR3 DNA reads TGTGCCAGCAGCCTCGGGGTGAGGGCCAGCGAGCAGTACTTC.

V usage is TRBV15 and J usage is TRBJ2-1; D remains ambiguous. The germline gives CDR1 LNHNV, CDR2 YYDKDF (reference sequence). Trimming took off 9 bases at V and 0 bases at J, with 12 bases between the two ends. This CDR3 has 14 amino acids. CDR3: CATRHMISYNEQFF. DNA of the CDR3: TGTGCCACGCGGCATATGATCTCCTACAATGAGCAGTTCTTC.

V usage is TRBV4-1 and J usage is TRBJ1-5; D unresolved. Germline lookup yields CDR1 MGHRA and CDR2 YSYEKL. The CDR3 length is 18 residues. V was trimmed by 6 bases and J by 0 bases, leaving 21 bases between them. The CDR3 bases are TGCGCCAGCAGTCTACGACCGGGAGAAGGAATTAGCAATCAGCCCCAGCATTTT. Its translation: CASSLRPGEGISNQPQHF.

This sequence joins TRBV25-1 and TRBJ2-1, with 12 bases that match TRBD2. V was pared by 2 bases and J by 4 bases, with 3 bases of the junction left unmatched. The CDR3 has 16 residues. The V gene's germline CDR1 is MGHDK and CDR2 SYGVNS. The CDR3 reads CASSERLAGDYNEQFF. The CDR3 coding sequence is TGTGCCAGCAGTGAAAGACTAGCGGGAGATTACAATGAGCAGTTCTTC.

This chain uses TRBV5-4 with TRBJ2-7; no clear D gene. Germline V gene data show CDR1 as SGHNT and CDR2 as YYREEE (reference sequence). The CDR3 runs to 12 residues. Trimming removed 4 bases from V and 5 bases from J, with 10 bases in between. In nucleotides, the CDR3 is TGTGCCAGCAGCAAACCCCCGGACGAGCAGTACTTC. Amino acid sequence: CASSKPPDEQYF.

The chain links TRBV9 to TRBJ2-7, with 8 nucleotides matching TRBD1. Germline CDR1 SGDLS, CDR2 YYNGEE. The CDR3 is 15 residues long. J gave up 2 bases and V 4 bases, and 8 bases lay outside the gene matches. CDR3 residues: CASSNPDRDPYEQYF. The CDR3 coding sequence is TGTGCCAGCAGCAACCCGGACAGGGACCCCTACGAGCAGTACTTC.

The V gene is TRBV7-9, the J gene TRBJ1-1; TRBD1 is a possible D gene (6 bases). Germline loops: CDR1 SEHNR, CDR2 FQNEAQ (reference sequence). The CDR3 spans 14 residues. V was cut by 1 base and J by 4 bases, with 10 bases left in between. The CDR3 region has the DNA TGTGCCAGCAGCTTAGAACAGGGTCCCACTGAAGCTTTCTTT. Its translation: CASSLEQGPTEAFF. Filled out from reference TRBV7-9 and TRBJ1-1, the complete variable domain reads DTGVSQNPRHKITKRGQNVTFRCDPISEHNRLYWYRQTLGQGPEFLTYFQNEAQLEKSRLLSDRFSAERPKGSFSTLEIQRTEQGDSAMYLCASSLEQGPTEAFFGQGTRLTVV.

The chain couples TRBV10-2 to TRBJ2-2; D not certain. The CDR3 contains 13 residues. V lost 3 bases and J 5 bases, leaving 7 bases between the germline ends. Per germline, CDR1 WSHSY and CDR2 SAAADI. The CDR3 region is CASSEAGTGELFF. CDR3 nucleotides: TGCGCCAGCAGTGAAGCAGGTACCGGGGAGCTGTTTTTT.

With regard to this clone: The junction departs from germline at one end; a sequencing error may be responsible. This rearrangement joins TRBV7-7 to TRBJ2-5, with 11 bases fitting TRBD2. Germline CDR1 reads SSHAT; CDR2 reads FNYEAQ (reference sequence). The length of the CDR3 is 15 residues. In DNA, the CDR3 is TGTGCTAGCAGCTTGCTAGCGGGAGGATCAGAGACCCAGTACTTC. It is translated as CASSLLAGGSETQYF.

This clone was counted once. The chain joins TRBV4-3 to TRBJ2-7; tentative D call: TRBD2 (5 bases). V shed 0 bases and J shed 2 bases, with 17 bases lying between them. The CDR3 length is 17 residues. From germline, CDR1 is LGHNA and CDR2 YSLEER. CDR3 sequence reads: CASSQDLGEGPAYEQYF. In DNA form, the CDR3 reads TGCGCCAGCAGCCAAGATCTCGGGGAAGGGCCGGCCTACGAGCAGTACTTC.

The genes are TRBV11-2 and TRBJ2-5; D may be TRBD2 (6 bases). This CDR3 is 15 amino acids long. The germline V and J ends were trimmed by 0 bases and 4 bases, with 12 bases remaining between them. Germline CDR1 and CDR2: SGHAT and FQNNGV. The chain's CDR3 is CASSLDWSGVETQYF. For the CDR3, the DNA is TGTGCCAGCAGCTTAGATTGGTCGGGGGTAGAGACCCAGTACTTC. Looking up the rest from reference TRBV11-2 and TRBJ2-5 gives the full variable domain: EAGVAQSPRYKIIEKRQSVAFWCNPISGHATLYWYQQILGQGPKLLIQFQNNGVVDDSQLPKDRFSAERLKGVDSTLKIQPAKLEDSAVYLCASSLDWSGVETQYFGPGTRLLVL.

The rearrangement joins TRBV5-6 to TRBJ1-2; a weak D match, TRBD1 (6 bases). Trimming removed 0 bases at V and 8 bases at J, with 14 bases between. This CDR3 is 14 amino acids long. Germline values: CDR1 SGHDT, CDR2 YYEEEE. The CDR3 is CASSLVGGLKGYTF. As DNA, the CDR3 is TGTGCCAGCAGCTTGGTCGGGGGGCTGAAAGGCTACACCTTC.

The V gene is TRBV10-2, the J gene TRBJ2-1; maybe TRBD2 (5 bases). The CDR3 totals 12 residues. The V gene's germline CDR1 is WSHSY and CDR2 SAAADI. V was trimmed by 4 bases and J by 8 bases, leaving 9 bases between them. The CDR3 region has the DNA TGCGCCAGCAGTGTGAGGGTGGATGAGCAGTTCTTC. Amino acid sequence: CASSVRVDEQFF.

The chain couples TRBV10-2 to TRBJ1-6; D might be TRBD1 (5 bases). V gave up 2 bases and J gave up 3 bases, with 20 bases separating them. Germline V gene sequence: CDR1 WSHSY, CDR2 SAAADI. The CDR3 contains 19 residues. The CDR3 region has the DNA TGCGCCAGCAGTGAGATAGAAGGGACCGGGGCGTTCTATAATTCACCCCTCCACTTT. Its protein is CASSEIEGTGAFYNSPLHF.

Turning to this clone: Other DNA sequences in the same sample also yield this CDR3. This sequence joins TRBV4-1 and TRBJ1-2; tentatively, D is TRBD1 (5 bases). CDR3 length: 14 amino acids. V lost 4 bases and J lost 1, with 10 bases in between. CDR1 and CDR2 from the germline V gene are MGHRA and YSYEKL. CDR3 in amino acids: CASSPRQGNYGYTF. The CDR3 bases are TGCGCCAGCAGCCCTCGGCAGGGTAACTATGGCTACACCTTC.

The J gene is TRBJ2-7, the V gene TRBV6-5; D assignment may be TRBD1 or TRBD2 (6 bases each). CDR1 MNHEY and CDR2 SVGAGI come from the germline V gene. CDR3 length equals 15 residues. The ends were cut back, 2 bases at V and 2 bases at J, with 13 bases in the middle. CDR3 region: CASSYKGGLTYEQYF. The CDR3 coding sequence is TGTGCCAGCAGTTACAAGGGGGGCTTAACCTACGAGCAGTACTTC.

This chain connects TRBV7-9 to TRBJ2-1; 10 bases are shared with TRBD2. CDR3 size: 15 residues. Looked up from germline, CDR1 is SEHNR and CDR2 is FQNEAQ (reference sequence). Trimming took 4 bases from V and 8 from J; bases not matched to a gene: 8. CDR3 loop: CASSSLAGPGDEQFF. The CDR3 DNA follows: TGTGCCAGCAGCTCACTAGCGGGGCCGGGGGATGAGCAGTTCTTC.

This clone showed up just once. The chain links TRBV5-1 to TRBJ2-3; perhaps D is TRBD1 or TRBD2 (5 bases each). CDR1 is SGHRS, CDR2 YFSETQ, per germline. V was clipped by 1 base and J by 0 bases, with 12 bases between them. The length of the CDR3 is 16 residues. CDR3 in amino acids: CASSLTGTGSTDTQYF. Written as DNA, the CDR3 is TGCGCCAGCAGCTTGACCGGGACGGGAAGCACAGATACGCAGTATTTT.

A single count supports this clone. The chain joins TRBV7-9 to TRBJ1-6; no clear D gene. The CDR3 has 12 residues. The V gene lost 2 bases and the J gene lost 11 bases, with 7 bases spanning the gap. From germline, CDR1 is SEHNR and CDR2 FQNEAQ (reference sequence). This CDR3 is CASSLFETPLHF. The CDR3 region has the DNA TGTGCCAGCAGCTTATTCGAGACACCCCTCCACTTT.